A selection of T cell receptor beta chains follows, all from one sample in a study of early stage breast cancer tumors. Clones were read by immunoSEQ multiplex PCR, and TCRdb kept only the in-frame ones, dropping some. Of over 25,000 clones listed, 80% are singletons. The specimen was blood. Receptors were obtained from a person between 60 and 69 years old with breast cancer. The CDR3 runs from the conserved cysteine through the conserved F or W. D genes are given only for firm matches. Size values are once, few and many counts, or a class for expanded clones, and some rows have none.

d_gene: TRBD2; j_gene: TRBJ2-7; v_gene: TRBV7-2; abundance: .; CDR3nt: TGTGCCAGCAGCTTAGTAGCGACTAGCGGGACCTACGAGCAGTACTTC; CDR3aa: CASSLVATSGTYEQYF
d_gene: TRBD2; j_gene: TRBJ2-7; v_gene: TRBV27; abundance: .; CDR3nt: TGTGCCAGCAGGAAGGGGTTAGCGGGAGGGGGGTACGAGCAGTACTTC; CDR3aa: CASRKGLAGGGYEQYF
d_gene: .; j_gene: TRBJ2-7; v_gene: TRBV6-1; abundance: .; CDR3nt: TGTGCCAGCAGTGAAGAGGCTAGCCGGGGTAACTACGAGCAGTACTTC; CDR3aa: CASSEEASRGNYEQYF
d_gene: TRBD1; j_gene: TRBJ2-1; v_gene: TRBV5-1; abundance: .; CDR3nt: TGCGCCAGCAGCCCTGGGACAGGGGGCACGGGGGAGCAGTTCTTC; CDR3aa: CASSPGTGGTGEQFF
d_gene: TRBD2; j_gene: TRBJ2-7; v_gene: TRBV5-4; abundance: few; CDR3nt: TGTGCCAGCAGCTTGGAACGGACTAGCGCCCGATCCTACGAGCAGTACTTC; CDR3aa: CASSLERTSARSYEQYF
d_gene: TRBD2; j_gene: TRBJ2-1; v_gene: TRBV10-3; abundance: .; CDR3nt: TGTGCCATCAGTCCGGGACTAGCGGGAGGTAACAATGAGCAGTTCTTC; CDR3aa: CAISPGLAGGNNEQFF
d_gene: .; j_gene: TRBJ2-7; v_gene: TRBV19; abundance: .; CDR3nt: TGTGCCAGTAGTATTGCGGACAGTTCATTCTACGAGCAGTACTTC; CDR3aa: CASSIADSSFYEQYF
d_gene: .; j_gene: TRBJ1-5; v_gene: TRBV5-1; abundance: .; CDR3nt: TGCGCCAGCAGCTTGGACGAGGGGCCCCAGCATTTT; CDR3aa: CASSLDEGPQHF
d_gene: TRBD1; j_gene: TRBJ1-2; v_gene: TRBV28; abundance: few; CDR3nt: TGTGCCAGCAGTTCAGGACAGGGTTCTAACTATGGCTACACCTTC; CDR3aa: CASSSGQGSNYGYTF
d_gene: .; j_gene: TRBJ1-1; v_gene: TRBV5-1; abundance: .; CDR3nt: TGCGCCAGCAGCCCTCCAGGACAGACGAACACTGAAGCTTTCTTT; CDR3aa: CASSPPGQTNTEAFF
d_gene: .; j_gene: TRBJ1-3; v_gene: TRBV7-8; abundance: .; CDR3nt: TGTGCCAGCAGCCCAGGGGTTGAAAGAAACACCATATATTTT; CDR3aa: CASSPGVERNTIYF
d_gene: TRBD1; j_gene: TRBJ1-2; v_gene: TRBV6-1; abundance: once; CDR3nt: TGTGCCAGCAGTGAAGCAGAGGCAGGGGGCTCCTATGGCTACACCTTC; CDR3aa: CASSEAEAGGSYGYTF
d_gene: TRBD2; j_gene: TRBJ2-1; v_gene: TRBV7-9; abundance: few; CDR3nt: TGTGCCAGCAGCTTGCCTATTAGCGGGCCCGGGCAGTTCTTC; CDR3aa: CASSLPISGPGQFF